Listed below are T cell receptor beta chains from one sample, sequenced in a study of cytotoxic CD8 clonotypes in ibrutinib-treated CLL. TCRdb's copy holds only in-frame clones and misses some; the assay was immunoSEQ multiplex PCR. The sample consists of fewer than 55,000 clones, roughly three fifths of them appearing once. The sequencing used PBMCs, collected after 24 months of ibrutinib treatment. Receptor source: a human donor with chronic lymphocytic leukemia. Each CDR3 is given with its conserved first and last residue. D genes are given only for firm matches. A clone size is listed for some rows: how often the clone was seen (once, few, many), or a class if it is expanded.

d_call	clone_size	v_call	j_call	cdr3_aa	cdr3_nt
-	-	TRBV5-1	TRBJ2-4	CASSLGFGTKNIQYF	TGCGCCAGCAGCTTAGGGTTTGGAACCAAAAACATTCAGTACTTC
-	few	TRBV25-1	TRBJ1-6	CASSEVGGSPLHF	TGTGCCAGCAGTGAAGTCGGAGGATCACCCCTCCACTTT
-	once	TRBV2	TRBJ1-5	CASSDTRNQPQHF	TGTGCCAGCAGTGACACGCGCAATCAGCCCCAGCATTTT
-	once	TRBV14	TRBJ2-3	CASSARTPGTDTQYF	TGTGCCAGCAGCGCCAGGACACCAGGGACAGATACGCAGTATTTT
TRBD1	once	TRBV28	TRBJ1-2	CASSLPGQGGNYGYTF	TGTGCCAGCAGTTTGCCGGGACAGGGGGGTAACTATGGCTACACCTTC
-	-	TRBV6-1	TRBJ2-7	CASTTGTRSYEQYF	TGTGCCAGCACTACCGGGACGCGATCCTACGAGCAGTACTTC
-	few	TRBV7-9	TRBJ1-2	CASSLQAGGYTF	TGTGCCAGCAGCTTACAAGCGGGTGGCTACACCTTC
-	-	TRBV4-2	TRBJ1-4	CASTPAPRDFVEKLFF	TGTGCCAGCACTCCCGCACCCAGGGATTTTGTGGAAAAACTGTTTTTT
TRBD1	-	TRBV11-3	TRBJ2-6	CASSFSQDRASGANVLTF	TGTGCCAGCAGCTTTTCCCAGGACAGGGCGTCTGGGGCCAACGTCCTGACTTTC
-	-	TRBV2	TRBJ2-3	CASSDGGRTDTQYF	TGTGCCAGCAGTGACGGGGGACGCACAGATACGCAGTATTTT
TRBD2	-	TRBV5-4	TRBJ2-7	CASSPGLAGGDQQYF	TGTGCCAGCAGCCCGGGACTAGCGGGGGGCGACCAGCAGTACTTC
TRBD1	-	TRBV11-3	TRBJ2-1	CASSLATGGEQFF	TGTGCCAGCAGCTTAGCAACAGGGGGTGAGCAGTTCTTC
-	-	TRBV6-5	TRBJ2-3	CASSLGRTVTDTQYF	TGTGCCAGCAGCCTCGGACGGACTGTCACAGATACGCAGTATTTT
-	-	TRBV2	TRBJ1-1	CASSVSEVGTEAFF	TGTGCCAGCAGTGTATCTGAGGTCGGCACTGAAGCTTTCTTT
-	medium-sized	TRBV7-9	TRBJ2-1	CASSLANNNEQFF	TGTGCCAGCAGCTTAGCAAACAACAATGAGCAGTTCTTC
-	-	TRBV5-1	TRBJ2-7	CASSLMNGGSYEQYF	TGCGCCAGCAGCTTGATGAACGGGGGCTCCTACGAGCAGTACTTC
TRBD2	-	TRBV5-4	TRBJ2-2	CASSLGTSGHTGELFF	TGTGCCAGCAGCTTAGGGACTAGCGGACACACCGGGGAGCTGTTTTTT
-	few	TRBV5-6	TRBJ2-2	CASSLGENTGELFF	TGTGCCAGCAGCTTGGGGGAGAACACCGGGGAGCTGTTTTTT
TRBD1	-	TRBV10-3	TRBJ1-2	CAISDTGTGSTF	TGTGCCATCAGTGACACCGGGACAGGGTCCACCTTC
-	-	TRBV19	TRBJ2-6	CASSMGAGANVLTF	TGTGCCAGTAGTATGGGGGCTGGGGCCAACGTCCTGACTTTC
TRBD1	-	TRBV19	TRBJ1-4	CASSIQGQGGEKLFF	TGTGCCAGTAGTATCCAAGGACAGGGAGGGGAAAAACTGTTTTTT
-	few	TRBV6-5	TRBJ2-3	CASSYSGPGSAQYF	TGTGCCAGCAGTTACTCTGGACCGGGATCGGCGCAGTATTTT
-	few	TRBV6-6	TRBJ1-2	CASSYSIGGNYGYTF	TGTGCCAGCAGTTACTCGATAGGGGGGAACTATGGCTACACCTTC
TRBD2	-	TRBV27	TRBJ2-7	CASSSGGLWEQYF	TGTGCCAGCAGTTCGGGGGGGCTTTGGGAGCAGTACTTC
-	many	TRBV11-2	TRBJ2-7	CASSLFQGPSYEQYF	TGTGCCAGCAGCTTATTCCAGGGGCCATCCTACGAGCAGTACTTC